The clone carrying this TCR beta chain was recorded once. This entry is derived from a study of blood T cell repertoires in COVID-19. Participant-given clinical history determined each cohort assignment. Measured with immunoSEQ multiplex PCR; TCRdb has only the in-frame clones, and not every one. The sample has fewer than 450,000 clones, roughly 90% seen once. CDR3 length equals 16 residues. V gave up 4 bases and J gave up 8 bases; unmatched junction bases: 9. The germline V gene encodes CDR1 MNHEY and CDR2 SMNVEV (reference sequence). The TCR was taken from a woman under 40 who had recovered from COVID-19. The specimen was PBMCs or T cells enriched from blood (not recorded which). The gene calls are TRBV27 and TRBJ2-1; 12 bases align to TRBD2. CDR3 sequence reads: CASSSRASGGADEQFF. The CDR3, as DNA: TGTGCCAGCAGTTCCCGTGCTAGCGGGGGGGCCGATGAGCAGTTCTTC.